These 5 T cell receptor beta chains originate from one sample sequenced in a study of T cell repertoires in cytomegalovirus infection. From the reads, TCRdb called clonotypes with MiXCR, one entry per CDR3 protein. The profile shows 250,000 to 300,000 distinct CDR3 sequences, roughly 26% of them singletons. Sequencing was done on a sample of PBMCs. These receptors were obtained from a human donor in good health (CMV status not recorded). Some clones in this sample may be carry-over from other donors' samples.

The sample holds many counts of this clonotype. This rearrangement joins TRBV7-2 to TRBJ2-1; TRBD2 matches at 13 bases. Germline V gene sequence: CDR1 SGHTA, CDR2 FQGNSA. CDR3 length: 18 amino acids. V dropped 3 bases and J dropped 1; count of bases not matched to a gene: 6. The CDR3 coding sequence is TGTGCCAGCAGCTTCGGGACTAGCGGGATGGGTTCCTACAATGAGCAGTTCTTC. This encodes CASSFGTSGMGSYNEQFF. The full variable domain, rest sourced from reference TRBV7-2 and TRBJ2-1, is GAGVSQSPSNKVTEKGKDVELRCDPISGHTALYWYRQSLGQGLEFLIYFQGNSAPDKSGLPSDRFSAERTGGSVSTLTIQRTQQEDSAVYLCASSFGTSGMGSYNEQFFGPGTRLTVL.

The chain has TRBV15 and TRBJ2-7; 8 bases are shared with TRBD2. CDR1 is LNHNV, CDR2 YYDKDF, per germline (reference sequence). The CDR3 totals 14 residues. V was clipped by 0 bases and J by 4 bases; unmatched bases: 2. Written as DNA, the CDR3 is TGTGCCACCAGCAGAGATACTAGCGGATACGAGCAGTACTTC. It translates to CATSRDTSGYEQYF.

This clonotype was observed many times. Here the CDR3 reads CASSRSRVSGNTIYF. For the CDR3, the DNA is TGTGCCAGCAGCCGGAGTCGGGTCTCTGGAAACACCATATATTTT. The chain recombines TRBV7-2 with TRBJ1-3; D is uncertain. Germline lookup yields CDR1 SGHTA and CDR2 FQGNSA. The CDR3 has 15 amino acids. V was cut by 5 bases and J by 0 bases, with 11 bases left in between.

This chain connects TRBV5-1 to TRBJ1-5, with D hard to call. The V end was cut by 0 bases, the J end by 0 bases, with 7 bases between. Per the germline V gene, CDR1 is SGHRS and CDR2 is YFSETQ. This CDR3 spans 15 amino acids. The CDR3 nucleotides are TGCGCCAGCAGCTTGGGGACGTCTAGCAATCAGCCCCAGCATTTT. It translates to CASSLGTSSNQPQHF.

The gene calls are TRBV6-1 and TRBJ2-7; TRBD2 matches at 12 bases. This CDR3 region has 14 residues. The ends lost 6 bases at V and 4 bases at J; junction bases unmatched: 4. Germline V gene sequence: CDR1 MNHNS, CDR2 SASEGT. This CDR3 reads CASRRLAGVYEQYF. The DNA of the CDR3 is TGTGCCAGCAGAAGACTAGCGGGAGTTTACGAGCAGTACTTC.